Below, 5 T cell receptor beta chains from the same sample are listed, as sequenced in a study of human T cells and chemical hapten exposure. TCRdb redid the calling of the RACE reads with MiXCR, one entry per CDR3 protein. The data show a few hundred thousand distinct CDR3 sequences, about 5.4% seen once. Described time point: pre-sensitization, week 0. Documented treatment: therapeutic diphenylcyclopropenone sensitization with weekly scalp DPC. The material sequenced was whole blood, taken in connection with sensitization to the hapten diphenylcyclopropenone (DPC). Receptors originate from a woman under 30 with alopecia areata. Some clones in this sample may be carry-over from other donors' samples.

The chain links TRBV10-3 to TRBJ1-5, with 9 bases fitting TRBD1. J was trimmed by 10 bases and V by 6 bases; bases with no gene match: 7. The CDR3 has 13 amino acids. CDR1 ENHRY and CDR2 SYGVKD come from the germline V gene. The CDR3 region is CAIRLTGGEPQHF. CDR3 DNA: TGTGCCATCAGGTTAACAGGGGGCGAACCCCAGCATTTT.

This clonotype occurred a few times. This chain links TRBV6-2 or TRBV6-3 with TRBJ2-1; 9 bases are a match to TRBD1. The V gene's germline CDR1 is MNHEY and CDR2 SVGEGT. Trimming removed 10 bases from V and 7 bases from J; junction bases left unmatched: 14. This CDR3 has 15 amino acids. The CDR3 region has the DNA TGTGCCATCAAAAGGTCCGGGACAGGGTGGAATGAGCAGTTCTTC. It specifies CAIKRSGTGWNEQFF.

The chain carries TRBV7-9 and TRBJ2-5; 8 bases line up with TRBD2. CDR1 SEHNR and CDR2 FQNEAQ come from the germline V gene (reference sequence). The CDR3 loop spans 15 amino acids. The V and J ends lost 3 bases and 2 bases, in that order; junction bases with no gene match: 5. CDR3 sequence reads: CASSFGGGRQETQYF. The CDR3 coding sequence is TGTGCCAGCAGCTTCGGGGGGGGTCGACAAGAGACCCAGTACTTC.

This clonotype has more than one count but fewer than ten. V gene TRBV27 combines with J gene TRBJ2-1; the match to TRBD1 covers 7 bases. This CDR3 is 14 amino acids long. V dropped 10 bases and J dropped 2; count of bases not matched to a gene: 8. The germline gives CDR1 MNHEY, CDR2 SMNVEV (reference sequence). CDR3: CATSQGGAYNEQFF. In nucleotides, the CDR3 is TGTGCCACCTCCCAAGGGGGCGCCTACAATGAGCAGTTCTTC.

This clonotype was detected many times. V and J are TRBV5-4 and TRBJ1-4; TRBD1 agrees at 7 bases. Germline CDR1 is SGHNT and CDR2 is YYREEE (reference sequence). This CDR3 region has 16 residues. Trimming at V came to 4 bases and at J to 0 bases, leaving 6 bases not matched to a gene. This CDR3 reads CASSLQGPATNEKLFF. CDR3 nucleotides: TGTGCCAGCAGCCTACAGGGGCCAGCAACTAATGAAAAACTGTTTTTT.